This T cell receptor (beta chain) comes out of a study of human T cells and chemical hapten exposure. Trimming shortened V by 5 bases and J by 3 bases, and 10 bases separated the two germline ends. This CDR3 comprises 14 residues. Germline V gene sequence: CDR1 SGHAT, CDR2 FQDESV (reference sequence). This clonotype was seen a handful of times. Time point denoted: patch test 1, 2 weeks after DPC sensitization. Documented treatment: therapeutic diphenylcyclopropenone sensitization with weekly scalp DPC. In the authors' methods: Sample-level TCR yields exhibited a median of around 90,000, with a range of roughly 20,000 to 750,000. TCRdb fed the RACE reads into MiXCR, producing one record per CDR3 protein. TCRdb's processing, not the authors' own work, is the source of the V and J calls. This table holds some 180,000 distinct CDR3 sequences, more than 20% found once.

The clonotype originates from a woman between 50 and 59 years old with alopecia areata. Some clones in this sample may be carry-over from other donors' samples. This specimen was whole blood, taken in connection with sensitization to the hapten diphenylcyclopropenone (DPC). This sequence joins TRBV11-1 and TRBJ1-4, with D tentatively TRBD1 (5 bases). As DNA, the CDR3 is TGTGCCAGCAGCCGGGACGGTTCTAATGAAAAACTGTTTTTT. Translation gives CASSRDGSNEKLFF.